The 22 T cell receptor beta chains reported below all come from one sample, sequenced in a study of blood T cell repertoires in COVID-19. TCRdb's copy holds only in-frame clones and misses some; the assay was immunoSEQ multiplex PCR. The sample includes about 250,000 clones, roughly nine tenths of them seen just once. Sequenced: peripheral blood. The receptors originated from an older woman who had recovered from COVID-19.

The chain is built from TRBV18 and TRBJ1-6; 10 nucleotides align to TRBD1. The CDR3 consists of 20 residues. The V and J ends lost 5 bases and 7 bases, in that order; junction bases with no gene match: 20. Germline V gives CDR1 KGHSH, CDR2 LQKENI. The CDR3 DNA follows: TGTGCCAGCTCAAAGCTCCTAATCTGGGACAGGGGATTACGAAATTCACCCCTCCACTTT. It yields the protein CASSKLLIWDRGLRNSPLHF.

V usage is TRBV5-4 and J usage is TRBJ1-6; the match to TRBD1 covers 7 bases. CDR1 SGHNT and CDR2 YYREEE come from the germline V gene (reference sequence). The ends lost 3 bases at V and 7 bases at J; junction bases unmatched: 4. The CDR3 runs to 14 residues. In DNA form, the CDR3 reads TGTGCCAGCAGCTGGGGCAGGGGGAATTCACCCCTCCACTTT. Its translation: CASSWGRGNSPLHF.

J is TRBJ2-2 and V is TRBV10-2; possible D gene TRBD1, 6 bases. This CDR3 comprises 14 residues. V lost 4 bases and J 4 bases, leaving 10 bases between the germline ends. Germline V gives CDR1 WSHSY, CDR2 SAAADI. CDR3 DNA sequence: TGCGCCAGCAGTGCTGGACAGCTCACCGGGGAGCTGTTTTTT. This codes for CASSAGQLTGELFF.

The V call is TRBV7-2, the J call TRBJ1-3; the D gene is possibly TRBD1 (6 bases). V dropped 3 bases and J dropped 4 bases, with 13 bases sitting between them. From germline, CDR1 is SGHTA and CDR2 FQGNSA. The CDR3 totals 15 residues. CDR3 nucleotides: TGTGCCAGCAGCTTGGTCTGGGGGCCAGGAAACACCATATATTTT. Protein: CASSLVWGPGNTIYF. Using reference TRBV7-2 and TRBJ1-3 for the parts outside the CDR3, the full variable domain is GAGVSQSPSNKVTEKGKDVELRCDPISGHTALYWYRQSLGQGLEFLIYFQGNSAPDKSGLPSDRFSAERTGGSVSTLTIQRTQQEDSAVYLCASSLVWGPGNTIYFGEGSWLTVV.

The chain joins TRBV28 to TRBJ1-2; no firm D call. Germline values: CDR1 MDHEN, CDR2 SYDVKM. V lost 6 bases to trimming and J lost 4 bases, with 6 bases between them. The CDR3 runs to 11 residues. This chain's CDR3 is CASRAPYGYTF. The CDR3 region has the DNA TGTGCCAGCAGAGCACCCTATGGCTACACCTTC.

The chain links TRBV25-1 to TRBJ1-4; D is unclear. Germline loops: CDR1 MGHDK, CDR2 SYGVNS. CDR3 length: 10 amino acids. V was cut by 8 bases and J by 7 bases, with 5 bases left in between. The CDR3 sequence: CASAGEKLFF. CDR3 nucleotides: TGTGCCAGCGCAGGTGAAAAACTGTTTTTT.

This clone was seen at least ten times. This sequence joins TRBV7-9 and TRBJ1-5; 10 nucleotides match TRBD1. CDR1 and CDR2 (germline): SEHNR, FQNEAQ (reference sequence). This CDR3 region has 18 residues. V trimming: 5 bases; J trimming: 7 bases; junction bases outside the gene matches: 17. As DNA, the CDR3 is TGTGCCAGCAGCAACCGGGACAGGGGCCCTAGGCGAGGGCAGCCCCAGCATTTT. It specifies CASSNRDRGPRRGQPQHF.

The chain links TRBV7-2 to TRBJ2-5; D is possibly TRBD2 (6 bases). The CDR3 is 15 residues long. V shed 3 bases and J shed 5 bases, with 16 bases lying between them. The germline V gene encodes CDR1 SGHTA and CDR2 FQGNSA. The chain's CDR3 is CASSFTHLATETQYF. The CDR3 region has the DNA TGTGCCAGCAGCTTCACACACCTAGCGACGGAGACCCAGTACTTC.

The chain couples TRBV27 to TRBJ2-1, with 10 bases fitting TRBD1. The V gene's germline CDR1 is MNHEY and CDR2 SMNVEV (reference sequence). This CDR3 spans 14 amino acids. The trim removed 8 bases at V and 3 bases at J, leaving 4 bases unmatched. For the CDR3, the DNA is TGTGCCAGCTCCGGGACAGGGGACTACAATGAGCAGTTCTTC. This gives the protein CASSGTGDYNEQFF.

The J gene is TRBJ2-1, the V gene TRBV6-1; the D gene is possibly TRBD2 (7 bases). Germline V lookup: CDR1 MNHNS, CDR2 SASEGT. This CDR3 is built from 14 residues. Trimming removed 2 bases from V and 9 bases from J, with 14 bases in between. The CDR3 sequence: CASSESRGAGEQFF. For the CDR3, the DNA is TGTGCCAGCAGTGAATCTCGGGGGGCTGGTGAGCAGTTCTTC.

The CDR3 DNA follows: TGTGCCAGCAGCCCGCCCGGGAATAGCAATCAGCCCCAGCATTTT. Translation gives CASSPPGNSNQPQHF. The J gene is TRBJ1-5, the V gene TRBV7-9, with D hard to call. The length of the CDR3 is 15 residues. In germline, CDR1 is SEHNR, CDR2 FQNEAQ (reference sequence). Trimming stripped 5 bases from V and 0 bases from J, with 11 bases between.

CDR3 in amino acids: CASSSGTGEGYEQYF. DNA of the CDR3: TGTGCCAGCAGCTCAGGGACAGGGGAAGGCTACGAGCAGTACTTC. The chain is built from TRBV11-2 and TRBJ2-7; 10 bases are shared with TRBD1. With V trimmed by 4 bases and J by 3 bases, 6 bases remained unmatched. The germline CDR1 and CDR2 sequences are SGHAT and FQNNGV. The CDR3 is 15 amino acids.

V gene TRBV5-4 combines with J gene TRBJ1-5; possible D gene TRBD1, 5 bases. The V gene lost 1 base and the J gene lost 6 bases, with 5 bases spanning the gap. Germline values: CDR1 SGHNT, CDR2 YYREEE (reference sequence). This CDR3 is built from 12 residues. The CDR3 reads CASSLQGQPQHF. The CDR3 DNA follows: TGTGCCAGCAGCTTGCAGGGTCAGCCCCAGCATTTT.

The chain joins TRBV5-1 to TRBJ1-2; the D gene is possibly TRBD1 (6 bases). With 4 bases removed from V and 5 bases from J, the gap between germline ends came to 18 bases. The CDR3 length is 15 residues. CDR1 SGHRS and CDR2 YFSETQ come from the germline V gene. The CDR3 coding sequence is TGCGCCAGCAGCAATCAACAGGGCCAGAGGTATGGCTACACCTTC. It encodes CASSNQQGQRYGYTF. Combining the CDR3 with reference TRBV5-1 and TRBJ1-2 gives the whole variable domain KAGVTQTPRYLIKTRGQQVTLSCSPISGHRSVSWYQQTPGQGLQFLFEYFSETQRNKGNFPGRFSGRQFSNSRSEMNVSTLELGDSALYLCASSNQQGQRYGYTFGSGTRLTVV.

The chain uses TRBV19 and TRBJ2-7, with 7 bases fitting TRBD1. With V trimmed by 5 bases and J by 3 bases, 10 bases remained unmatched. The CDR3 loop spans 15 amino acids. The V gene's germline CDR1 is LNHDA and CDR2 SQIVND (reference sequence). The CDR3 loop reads CASSYRQGGNYEQYF. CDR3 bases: TGTGCCAGTAGTTACCGCCAAGGGGGCAACTACGAGCAGTACTTC.

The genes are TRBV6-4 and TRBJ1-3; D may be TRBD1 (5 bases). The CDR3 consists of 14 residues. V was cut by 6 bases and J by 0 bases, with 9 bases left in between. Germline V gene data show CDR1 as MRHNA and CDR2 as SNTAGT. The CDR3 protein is CASRTANSGNTIYF. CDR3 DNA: TGTGCCAGCAGGACAGCAAACTCTGGAAACACCATATATTTT.

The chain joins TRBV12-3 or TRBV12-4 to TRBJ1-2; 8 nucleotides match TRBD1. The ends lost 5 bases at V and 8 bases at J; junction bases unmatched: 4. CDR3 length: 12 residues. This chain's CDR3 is CASSDRDRGYTF. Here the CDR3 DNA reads TGTGCCAGCAGTGACCGGGACAGGGGCTACACCTTC.

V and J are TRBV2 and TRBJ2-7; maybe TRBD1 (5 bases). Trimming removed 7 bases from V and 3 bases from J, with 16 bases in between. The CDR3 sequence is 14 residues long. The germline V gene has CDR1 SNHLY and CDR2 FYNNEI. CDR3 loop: CASTLQQEIYEQYF. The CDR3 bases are TGTGCCAGCACTCTTCAACAGGAGATCTACGAGCAGTACTTC.

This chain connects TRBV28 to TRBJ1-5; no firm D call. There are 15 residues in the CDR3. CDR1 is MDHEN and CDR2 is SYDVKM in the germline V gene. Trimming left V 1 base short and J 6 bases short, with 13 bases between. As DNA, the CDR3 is TGTGCCAGCAGTTTATCGGCCCTTGACTTTCAGCCCCAGCATTTT. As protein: CASSLSALDFQPQHF.

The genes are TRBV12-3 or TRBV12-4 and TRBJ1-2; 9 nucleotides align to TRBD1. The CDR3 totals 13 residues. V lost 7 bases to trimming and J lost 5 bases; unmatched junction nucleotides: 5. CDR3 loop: CASTWTGAYGYTF. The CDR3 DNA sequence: TGTGCCAGCACTTGGACAGGGGCTTATGGCTACACCTTC.

As DNA, the CDR3 is TGTGCCACCGCGCCCGTTGGGAGCGGGGGCTACAATGAGCAGTTCTTC. Its translation: CATAPVGSGGYNEQFF. This chain uses TRBV5-5 with TRBJ2-1; 8 bases fit TRBD2. CDR3 length equals 16 residues. With 9 bases clipped from V and 3 bases from J, the junction kept 14 bases outside the gene matches. Germline-derived CDR1 and CDR2 are SGHKS and YYEKEE (reference sequence).

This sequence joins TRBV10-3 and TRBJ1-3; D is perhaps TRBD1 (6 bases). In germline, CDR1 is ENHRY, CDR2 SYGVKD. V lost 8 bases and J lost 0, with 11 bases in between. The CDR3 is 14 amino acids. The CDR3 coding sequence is TGTGCCATCGGGTTGGACAGCTCTGGAAACACCATATATTTT. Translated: CAIGLDSSGNTIYF.